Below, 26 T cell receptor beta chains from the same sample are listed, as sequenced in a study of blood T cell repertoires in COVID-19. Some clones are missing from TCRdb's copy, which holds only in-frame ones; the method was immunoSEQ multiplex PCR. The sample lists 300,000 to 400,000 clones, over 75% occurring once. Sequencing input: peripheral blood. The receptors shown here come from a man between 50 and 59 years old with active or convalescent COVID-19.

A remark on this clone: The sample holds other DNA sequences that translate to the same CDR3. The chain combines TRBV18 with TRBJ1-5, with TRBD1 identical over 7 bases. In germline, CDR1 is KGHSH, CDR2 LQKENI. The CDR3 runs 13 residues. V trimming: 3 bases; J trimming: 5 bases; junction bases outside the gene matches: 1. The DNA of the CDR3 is TGTGCCAGCTCACCTGGACAGGATCAGCCCCAGCATTTT. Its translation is CASSPGQDQPQHF. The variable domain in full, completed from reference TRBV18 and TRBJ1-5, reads NAGVMQNPRHLVRRRGQEARLRCSPMKGHSHVYWYRQLPEEGLKFMVYLQKENIIDESGMPKERFSAEFPKEGPSILRIQQVVRGDSAAYFCASSPGQDQPQHFGDGTRLSIL.

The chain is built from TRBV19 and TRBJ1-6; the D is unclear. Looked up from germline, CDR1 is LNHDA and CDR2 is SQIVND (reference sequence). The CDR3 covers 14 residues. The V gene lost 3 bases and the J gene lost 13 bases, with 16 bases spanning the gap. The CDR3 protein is CASSMGLALLPLHF. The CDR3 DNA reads TGTGCCAGTAGTATGGGCCTCGCGTTGTTGCCCCTCCACTTT. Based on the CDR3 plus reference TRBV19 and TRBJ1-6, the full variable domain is DGGITQSPKYLFRKEGQNVTLSCEQNLNHDAMYWYRQDPGQGLRLIYYSQIVNDFQKGDIAEGYSVSREKKESFPLTVTSAQKNPTAFYLCASSMGLALLPLHFGNGTRLTVT.

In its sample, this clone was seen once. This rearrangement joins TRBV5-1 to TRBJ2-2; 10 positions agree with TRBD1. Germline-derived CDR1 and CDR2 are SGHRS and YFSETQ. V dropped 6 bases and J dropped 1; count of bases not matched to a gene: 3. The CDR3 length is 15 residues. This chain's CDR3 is CASNGQGGNTGELFF. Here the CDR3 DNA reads TGCGCCAGCAACGGACAGGGGGGGAACACCGGGGAGCTGTTTTTT.

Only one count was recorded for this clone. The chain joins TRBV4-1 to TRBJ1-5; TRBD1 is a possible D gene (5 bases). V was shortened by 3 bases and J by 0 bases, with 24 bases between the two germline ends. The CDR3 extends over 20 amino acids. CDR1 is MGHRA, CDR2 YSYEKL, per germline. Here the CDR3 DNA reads TGCGCCAGCAGCCACCCACCCCAACTCCCAGGGACTTATAGCAATCAGCCCCAGCATTTT. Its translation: CASSHPPQLPGTYSNQPQHF.

The CDR3: CASSQAGTGNEKLFF. Written as DNA, the CDR3 is TGCGCCAGCAGCCAAGCCGGGACAGGGAATGAAAAACTGTTTTTT. The chain carries TRBV4-1 and TRBJ1-4, with 9 bases aligning to TRBD1. After removal of 1 base from V and 5 bases from J, the junction contained 2 bases not matched to a gene. The germline V gene encodes CDR1 MGHRA and CDR2 YSYEKL. CDR3 length: 15 residues.

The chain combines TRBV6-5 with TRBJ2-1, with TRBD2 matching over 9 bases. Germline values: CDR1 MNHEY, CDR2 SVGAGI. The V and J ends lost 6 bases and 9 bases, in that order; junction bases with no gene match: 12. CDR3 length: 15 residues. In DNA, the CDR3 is TGTGCCAGCAGCCGAACCGGGACTAGCCCCCTTGAGCAGTTCTTC. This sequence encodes CASSRTGTSPLEQFF.

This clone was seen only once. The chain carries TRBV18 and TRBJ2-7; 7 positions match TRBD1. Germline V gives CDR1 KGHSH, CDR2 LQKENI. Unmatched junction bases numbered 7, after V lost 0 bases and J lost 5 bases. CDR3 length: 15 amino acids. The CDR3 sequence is CASSPPSRGNDEQYF. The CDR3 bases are TGTGCCAGCTCACCACCGTCCAGGGGGAATGACGAGCAGTACTTC.

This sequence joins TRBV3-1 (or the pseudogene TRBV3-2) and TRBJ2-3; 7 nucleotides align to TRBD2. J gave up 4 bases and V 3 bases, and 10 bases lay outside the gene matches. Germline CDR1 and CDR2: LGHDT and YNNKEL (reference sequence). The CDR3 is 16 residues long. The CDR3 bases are TGTGCCAGCAGCCATGACGGGGAGGGCCCCGCAGATACGCAGTATTTT. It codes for CASSHDGEGPADTQYF.

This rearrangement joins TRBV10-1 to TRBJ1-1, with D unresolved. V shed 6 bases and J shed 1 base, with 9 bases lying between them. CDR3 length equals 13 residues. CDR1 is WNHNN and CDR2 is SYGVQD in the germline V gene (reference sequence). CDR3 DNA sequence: TGCGCCAGCAGATCTGGAGCGAACACTGAAGCTTTCTTT. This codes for CASRSGANTEAFF.

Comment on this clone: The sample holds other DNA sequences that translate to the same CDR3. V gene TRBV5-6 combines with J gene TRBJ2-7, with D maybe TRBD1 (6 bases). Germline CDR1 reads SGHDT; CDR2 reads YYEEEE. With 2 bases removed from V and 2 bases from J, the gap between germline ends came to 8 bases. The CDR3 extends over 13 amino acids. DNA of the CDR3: TGTGCCAGCAGCTTAGACAGGACCTACGAGCAGTACTTC. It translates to CASSLDRTYEQYF.

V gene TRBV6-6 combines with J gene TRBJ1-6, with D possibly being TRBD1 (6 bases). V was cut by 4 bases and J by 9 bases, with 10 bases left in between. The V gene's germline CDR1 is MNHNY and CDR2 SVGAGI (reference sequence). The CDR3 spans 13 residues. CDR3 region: CASSSGAGSPLHF. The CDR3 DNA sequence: TGTGCCAGCAGTTCAGGGGCCGGTTCACCCCTCCACTTT.

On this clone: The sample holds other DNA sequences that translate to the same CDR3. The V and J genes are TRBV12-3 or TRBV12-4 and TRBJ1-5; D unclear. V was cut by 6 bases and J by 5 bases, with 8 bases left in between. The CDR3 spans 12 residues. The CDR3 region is CASSSSDQPQHF. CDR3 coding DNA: TGTGCCAGCAGCTCCTCCGATCAGCCCCAGCATTTT.

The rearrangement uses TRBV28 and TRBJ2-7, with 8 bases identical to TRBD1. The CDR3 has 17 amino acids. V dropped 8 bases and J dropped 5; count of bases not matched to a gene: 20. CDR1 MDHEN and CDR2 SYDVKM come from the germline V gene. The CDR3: CASLPLPGTGLGNEQYF. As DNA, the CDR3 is TGTGCCAGCCTTCCTCTCCCCGGGACAGGTCTTGGAAACGAGCAGTACTTC.

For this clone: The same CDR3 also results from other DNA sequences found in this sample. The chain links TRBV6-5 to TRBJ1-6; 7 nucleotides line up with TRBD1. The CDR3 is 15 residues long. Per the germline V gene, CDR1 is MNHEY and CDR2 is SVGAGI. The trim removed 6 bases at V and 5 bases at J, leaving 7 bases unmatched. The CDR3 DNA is TGTGCCAGCAGGCGCGCAACAGGGGATAATTCACCCCTCCACTTT. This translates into CASRRATGDNSPLHF.

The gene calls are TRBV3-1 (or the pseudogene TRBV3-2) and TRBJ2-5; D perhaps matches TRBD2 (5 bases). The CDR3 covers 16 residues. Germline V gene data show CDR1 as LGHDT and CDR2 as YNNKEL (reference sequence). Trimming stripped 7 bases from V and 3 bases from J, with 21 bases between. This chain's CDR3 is CASTPYKGSGEETQYF. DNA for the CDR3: TGTGCCAGCACCCCATACAAAGGGAGTGGGGAAGAGACCCAGTACTTC.

CDR3 protein: CASSPYTELSSYEQYF. The DNA for the CDR3 is TGTGCCAGCTCACCATATACAGAACTTAGCTCCTACGAGCAGTACTTC. The chain links TRBV18 to TRBJ2-7; D is uncertain. Deletions cut 2 bases from V and 0 bases from J, with 14 bases between. CDR1 and CDR2 from the germline V gene are KGHSH and LQKENI. This CDR3 has 16 residues.

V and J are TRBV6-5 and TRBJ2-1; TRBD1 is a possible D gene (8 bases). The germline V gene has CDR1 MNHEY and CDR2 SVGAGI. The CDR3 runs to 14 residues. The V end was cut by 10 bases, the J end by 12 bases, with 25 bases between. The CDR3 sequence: CATKTGAGVIRQFF. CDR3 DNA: TGTGCCACCAAGACAGGGGCGGGAGTAATAAGGCAGTTCTTC.

CDR3 residues: CASTQTGAHTEAFF. The CDR3 DNA follows: TGTGCCAGCACCCAAACAGGGGCTCACACTGAAGCTTTCTTT. The gene calls are TRBV7-2 and TRBJ1-1; 7 bases align to TRBD1. V gave up 7 bases and J gave up 3 bases; unmatched junction bases: 8. CDR3 length: 14 residues. Germline CDR1 reads SGHTA; CDR2 reads FQGNSA.

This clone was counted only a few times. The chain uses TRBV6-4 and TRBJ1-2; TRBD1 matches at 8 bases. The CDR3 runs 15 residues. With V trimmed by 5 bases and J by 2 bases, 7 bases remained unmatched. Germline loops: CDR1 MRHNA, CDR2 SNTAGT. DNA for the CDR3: TGTGCCAGCAGTCCCGGACAGGGAGGGAACTATGGCTACACCTTC. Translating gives CASSPGQGGNYGYTF.

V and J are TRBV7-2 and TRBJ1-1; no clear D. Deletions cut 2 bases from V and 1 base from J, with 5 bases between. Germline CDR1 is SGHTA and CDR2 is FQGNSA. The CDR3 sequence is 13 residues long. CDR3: CASSLRRNTEAFF. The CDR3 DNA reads TGTGCCAGCAGCTTACGGAGGAACACTGAAGCTTTCTTT.

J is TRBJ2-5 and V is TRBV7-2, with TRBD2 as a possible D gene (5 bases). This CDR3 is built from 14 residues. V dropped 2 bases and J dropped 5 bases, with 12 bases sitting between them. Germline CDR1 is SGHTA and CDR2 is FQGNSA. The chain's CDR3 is CASSLQEGSETQYF. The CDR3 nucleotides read TGTGCCAGCAGCTTACAAGAGGGTTCGGAGACCCAGTACTTC.

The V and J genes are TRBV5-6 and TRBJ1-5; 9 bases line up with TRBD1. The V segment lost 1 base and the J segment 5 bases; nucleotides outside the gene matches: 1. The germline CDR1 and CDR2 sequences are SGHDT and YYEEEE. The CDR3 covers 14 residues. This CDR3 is CASSLTGGHQPQHF. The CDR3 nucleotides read TGTGCCAGCAGCTTGACAGGGGGCCATCAGCCCCAGCATTTT.

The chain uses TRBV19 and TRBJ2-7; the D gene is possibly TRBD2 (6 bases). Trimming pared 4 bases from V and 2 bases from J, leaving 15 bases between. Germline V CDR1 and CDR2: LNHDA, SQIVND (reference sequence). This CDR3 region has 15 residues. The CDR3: CASSRSSDFTYEQYF. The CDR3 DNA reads TGTGCCAGTAGTAGATCTAGCGATTTTACCTACGAGCAGTACTTC.

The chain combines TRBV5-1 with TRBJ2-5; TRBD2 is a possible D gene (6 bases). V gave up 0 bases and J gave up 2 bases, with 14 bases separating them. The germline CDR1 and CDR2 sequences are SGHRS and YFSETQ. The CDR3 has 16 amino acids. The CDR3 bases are TGCGCCAGCAGCTTGGATGGGGGTGGGAGGCAAGAGACCCAGTACTTC. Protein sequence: CASSLDGGGRQETQYF.

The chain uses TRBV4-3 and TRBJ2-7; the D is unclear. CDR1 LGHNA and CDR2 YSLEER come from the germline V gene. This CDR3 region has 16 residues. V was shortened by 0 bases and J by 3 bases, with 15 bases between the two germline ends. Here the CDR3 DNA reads TGCGCCAGCAGCCAAGAAAGGTCTAGTCCCCTCTACGAGCAGTACTTC. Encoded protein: CASSQERSSPLYEQYF.

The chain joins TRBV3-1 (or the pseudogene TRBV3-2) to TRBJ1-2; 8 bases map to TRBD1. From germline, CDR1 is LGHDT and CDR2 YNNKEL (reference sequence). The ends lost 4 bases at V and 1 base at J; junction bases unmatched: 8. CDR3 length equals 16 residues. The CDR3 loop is CASSLRDRPNNYGYTF. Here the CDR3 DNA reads TGTGCCAGCAGCCTCCGGGACAGGCCTAATAACTATGGCTACACCTTC.